The T cell receptor beta chain under discussion was sequenced for a study of blood T cell repertoires in COVID-19. Whole-study context: The samples span acute and convalescent COVID-19 from the United States, Italy and Spain.

Participants were aged roughly 18 to 89 years from about 25 US areas. Researchers sorted participants into cohorts using their self-reported clinical history. Authors' data handling: Nucleated cell counts were estimated from reference gene primer amplification. Generated by immunoSEQ multiplex PCR, the TCRdb table keeps only in-frame clones and is missing some. The D gene and trimming were derived from the DNA, and the V and J assignments and clone size from that table. Among some 260,000 clones listed, around 90% were seen once. This CDR3 spans 15 amino acids. The J segment lost 5 bases and the V segment lost 5 bases, leaving 6 bases of the junction unmatched. Germline V gene data show CDR1 as SGHTA and CDR2 as FQGTGA.

The genes are TRBV7-3 and TRBJ2-5, with 12 bases identical to TRBD1. This receptor was obtained from a woman aged 30 to 39 with acute COVID-19. Sequencing was done on a sample of PBMCs or T cells enriched from blood (not recorded which). DNA for the CDR3: TGTGCCAGCAGCCCGGGACAGGGGGCAGGGGAGACCCAGTACTTC. Translating gives CASSPGQGAGETQYF.